The next 15 T cell receptor beta chains were all read from a single sample in a study of blood T cell repertoires in COVID-19. Repertoires were generated with immunoSEQ multiplex PCR, while TCRdb's copy carries only in-frame clones and drops some. This sample has 50,000 to 60,000 clones; roughly four fifths occur once, and the top ten carry more than 20%. The sequencing input was peripheral blood. All receptors come from a woman over 75 with COVID-19, enrolled during active disease.

The chain uses TRBV12-3 or TRBV12-4 and TRBJ1-2; no definite D call. The CDR3 has 12 amino acids. Between the trimmed V and J ends, which lost 1 base and 5 bases, there was a span of 5 bases. CDR3: CASSLGEYGYTF. In DNA form, the CDR3 reads TGTGCCAGCAGTTTAGGAGAATATGGCTACACCTTC.

The rearrangement joins TRBV5-1 to TRBJ1-1, with D maybe TRBD1 (6 bases). V was shortened by 5 bases and J by 0 bases, with 8 bases between the two germline ends. The CDR3 loop spans 13 amino acids. CDR1 is SGHRS, CDR2 YFSETQ, per germline. This CDR3 reads CASRDSMNTEAFF. CDR3 DNA: TGCGCCAGCAGGGACAGTATGAACACTGAAGCTTTCTTT.

This clone came up once. The genes are TRBV4-1 and TRBJ2-2, with 7 bases fitting TRBD2. V shed 0 bases, J shed 6 bases, and the junction held 7 bases outside the gene matches. The length of the CDR3 is 16 residues. From germline, CDR1 is MGHRA and CDR2 YSYEKL. The CDR3: CASSQDGSGMAGELFF. The CDR3 nucleotides read TGCGCCAGCAGCCAAGATGGCAGCGGGATGGCCGGGGAGCTGTTTTTT.

This chain uses TRBV6-5 with TRBJ2-7; 9 bases are shared with TRBD1. This CDR3 is built from 15 residues. Germline CDR1 MNHEY, CDR2 SVGAGI. With V trimmed by 7 bases and J by 1 base, 8 bases remained unmatched. In DNA, the CDR3 is TGTGCCAGCACTACCCCCGGGACAGGGTCCTACGAGCAGTACTTC. This sequence encodes CASTTPGTGSYEQYF.

The DNA of the CDR3 is TGTGCCAGCAGCCCTTCGGGTGTCTATGGCTACACCTTC. The encoded protein is CASSPSGVYGYTF. The chain couples TRBV7-3 to TRBJ1-2; the D is unclear. Trimming removed 5 bases at V and 4 bases at J, with 11 bases between. The CDR3 totals 13 residues. CDR1 and CDR2 (germline): SGHTA, FQGTGA. Based on the CDR3 plus reference TRBV7-3 and TRBJ1-2, the full variable domain is GAGVSQTPSNKVTEKGKYVELRCDPISGHTALYWYRQSLGQGPEFLIYFQGTGAADDSGLPNDRFFAVRPEGSVSTLKIQRTERGDSAVYLCASSPSGVYGYTFGSGTRLTVV.

The gene calls are TRBV6-6 and TRBJ2-2, with 11 positions matching TRBD2. After removal of 7 bases from V and 4 bases from J, the junction contained 5 bases not matched to a gene. Germline loops: CDR1 MNHNY, CDR2 SVGAGI (reference sequence). The CDR3 covers 15 residues. The CDR3 coding sequence is TGTGCCAGCACCTCTGGGACTAGCGGCACCGGGGAGCTGTTTTTT. Translated: CASTSGTSGTGELFF.

This clone occurred a few times. The gene calls are TRBV19 and TRBJ2-3; the D is unclear. CDR3 length: 13 residues. Per the germline V gene, CDR1 is LNHDA and CDR2 is SQIVND (reference sequence). Deletions cut 3 bases from V and 5 bases from J, with 9 bases between. The CDR3: CASSMLPGDTQYF. Here the CDR3 DNA reads TGTGCCAGTAGTATGCTCCCCGGAGATACGCAGTATTTT.

The genes are TRBV28 and TRBJ2-3, with 8 bases that match TRBD2. The V and J ends lost 4 bases and 2 bases, in that order; junction bases with no gene match: 11. CDR3 length: 17 residues. The V gene's germline CDR1 is MDHEN and CDR2 SYDVKM. CDR3 sequence reads: CASSSPGAGGHTDTQYF. DNA for the CDR3: TGTGCCAGCAGTTCCCCCGGGGCGGGGGGCCACACAGATACGCAGTATTTT.

In this sample, this clone turned up once. The chain employs TRBV11-2 and TRBJ2-1, with D unresolved. There are 12 residues in the CDR3. Trimming took off 0 bases at V and 9 bases at J, with 6 bases between the two ends. Germline V gene data show CDR1 as SGHAT and CDR2 as FQNNGV. Written as DNA, the CDR3 is TGTGCCAGCAGCTTAGATCCGTTTGAGCAGTTCTTC. Its protein is CASSLDPFEQFF.

V gene TRBV24-1 combines with J gene TRBJ1-5; possible D gene TRBD1, 6 bases. Trimming shortened V by 8 bases and J by 4 bases, and 17 bases separated the two germline ends. The CDR3 runs 15 residues. Germline lookup yields CDR1 KGHDR and CDR2 SFDVKD. CDR3 sequence: CATNPSGGGNQPQHF. In DNA form, the CDR3 reads TGTGCCACCAATCCGTCGGGGGGCGGGAATCAGCCCCAGCATTTT.

The V gene is TRBV15, the J gene TRBJ2-1, with TRBD2 matching 11 bases. V was clipped by 1 base and J by 7 bases; unmatched bases: 3. This CDR3 comprises 15 residues. CDR1 and CDR2 from the germline V gene are LNHNV and YYDKDF (reference sequence). The CDR3 region has the DNA TGTGCCACCAGCAGAGTAGCGGGAGGGAGTAATGAGCAGTTCTTC. This sequence encodes CATSRVAGGSNEQFF.

V is TRBV6-5 and J is TRBJ1-1; TRBD1 might be the D (5 bases). Trimming removed 1 base at V and 4 bases at J, with 7 bases between. The CDR3 totals 13 residues. CDR1 and CDR2 (germline): MNHEY, SVGAGI. The CDR3 DNA sequence: TGTGCCAGCAGTTACTTGGGGGGCACTGAAGCTTTCTTT. Translating it yields CASSYLGGTEAFF.

The chain couples TRBV5-4 to TRBJ2-1; TRBD2 matches 7 bases. The V gene end was trimmed by 1 base and the J gene end by 5 bases; junction bases not matched to a gene: 9. The CDR3 totals 16 residues. The germline CDR1 and CDR2 sequences are SGHNT and YYREEE (reference sequence). The CDR3 nucleotides read TGTGCCAGCAGCTTGTATGAGGGAGGGCGCGACAATGAGCAGTTCTTC. It translates to CASSLYEGGRDNEQFF.

The rearrangement uses TRBV10-3 and TRBJ2-1, with a weak D call TRBD2 (6 bases). The V gene's germline CDR1 is ENHRY and CDR2 SYGVKD. Trimming removed 3 bases from V and 4 bases from J, with 13 bases in between. This CDR3 has 15 residues. The CDR3 DNA reads TGTGCCATCAGTGATGTTGGGACTGGTTACAATGAGCAGTTCTTC. It encodes CAISDVGTGYNEQFF.

The chain couples TRBV7-2 to TRBJ2-1; D is perhaps TRBD1 (5 bases). The V gene's germline CDR1 is SGHTA and CDR2 FQGNSA. V was pared by 5 bases and J by 6 bases, with 11 bases between. There are 13 residues in the CDR3. CDR3 in amino acids: CASSIQDFNEQFF. The CDR3, as DNA: TGTGCCAGCAGCATACAGGATTTCAATGAGCAGTTCTTC.